Presented here are 6 T cell receptor beta chains from one specimen sequenced in a study of shared clonotypes between healthy human individuals (dated by TCRdb to the early 2020s). Libraries were constructed by the immunoSEQ multiplex PCR assay. This immuneACCESS table, as held by TCRdb, lists in-frame sequences with V and J called but not all clones. Of the missing ones, under half trace to an unresolved V gene in checked studies; the others have no known cause. Within this sample are 200,000 to 250,000 clones, with 60% to 80% of them counted one time only. Of the sample, over 8.5% is held by the ten largest clones. Sequenced: memory CD4+ T cells sorted from blood. The cell subset or site label, read with the paper, signifies: CD45RA-negative fraction. The receptors shown here come from a young man in good health.

The rearrangement uses TRBV7-9 and TRBJ1-1; D is uncertain. This CDR3 spans 11 amino acids. The V end lost 8 bases, the J end lost 7 bases, and 11 bases lay between the germline ends. The V gene's germline CDR1 is SEHNR and CDR2 FQNEAQ (reference sequence). CDR3 DNA: TGTGCCAGCCTGGACTGGGTTGAAGCTTTCTTT. Protein: CASLDWVEAFF.

The J gene is TRBJ2-3, the V gene TRBV30, with D possibly TRBD2 on 5 matching bases. Germline CDR1 and CDR2: GTSNPN and SVGIG (reference sequence). This CDR3 comprises 15 residues. The ends were cut back, 2 bases at V and 4 bases at J, with 16 bases in the middle. The CDR3 DNA follows: TGTGCCTGGAGTTCCGGGTCCCCGGGGTCAGATACGCAGTATTTT. Translated: CAWSSGSPGSDTQYF.

The chain employs TRBV7-6 and TRBJ2-1, with 12 bases fitting TRBD2. With V trimmed by 1 base and J by 9 bases, 4 bases remained unmatched. CDR3 size: 15 residues. Per the germline V gene, CDR1 is SGHVS and CDR2 is FNYEAQ. CDR3 region: CASSLVSSGRGEQFF. CDR3 nucleotide sequence: TGTGCCAGCAGCTTAGTCTCTAGCGGGAGGGGTGAGCAGTTCTTC.

V and J are TRBV16 and TRBJ2-7; D gene unclear. This CDR3 has 13 residues. Trimming pared 1 base from V and 6 bases from J, leaving 10 bases between. The germline CDR1 and CDR2 sequences are KGHSY and FQNENV. The CDR3 DNA is TGTGCCAGCAGCCAATTCATGGGTTTCGAGCAGTACTTC. Its translation: CASSQFMGFEQYF.

The V call is TRBV5-3, the J call TRBJ2-4; 8 bases match TRBD2. TRBV5-3 is an open reading frame, and its role is uncertain. V was pared by 1 base and J by 1 base, with 4 bases of the junction left unmatched. This CDR3 is 16 amino acids long. DNA for the CDR3: TGTGCCAGAAGCTTGCTTGGCGGGAGGGCCAAAAACATTCAGTACTTC. This gives the protein CARSLLGGRAKNIQYF.

The CDR3 here is CASSVFGLAYNEQFF. The CDR3 DNA sequence: TGTGCCAGCAGCGTATTTGGACTAGCTTACAATGAGCAGTTCTTC. The chain links TRBV9 to TRBJ2-1; 8 bases are shared with TRBD2. The CDR3 has 15 residues. J gave up 4 bases and V 1 base, and 4 bases lay outside the gene matches. CDR1 is SGDLS, CDR2 YYNGEE, per germline.